This TCR beta chain was identified during a study of neoadjuvant anti-PD-1 for oral cavity cancer. Turning to the study itself: Patients without progression got a fourth dose around day 43.

This clone has only one observation. This CDR3 comprises 15 residues. Trimming pared 2 bases from V and 4 bases from J, leaving 11 bases between. Germline values: CDR1 SEHNR, CDR2 FQNEAQ (reference sequence). The repertoire was sequenced with immunoSEQ multiplex PCR; TCRdb's copy has only in-frame clones and lacks some. The table includes tens of thousands of clones, around 88% detected once. The TCR was taken from a person aged 35-79 years with oral cavity squamous cell carcinoma. The chain couples TRBV7-9 to TRBJ2-2; D gene ambiguous. The sample was PBMCs, taken before nivolumab (anti-PD-1) treatment. The CDR3 DNA reads TGTGCCAGCAGCTTAAGGGCCGCAGGCACCGGGGAGCTGTTTTTT. This sequence encodes CASSLRAAGTGELFF.